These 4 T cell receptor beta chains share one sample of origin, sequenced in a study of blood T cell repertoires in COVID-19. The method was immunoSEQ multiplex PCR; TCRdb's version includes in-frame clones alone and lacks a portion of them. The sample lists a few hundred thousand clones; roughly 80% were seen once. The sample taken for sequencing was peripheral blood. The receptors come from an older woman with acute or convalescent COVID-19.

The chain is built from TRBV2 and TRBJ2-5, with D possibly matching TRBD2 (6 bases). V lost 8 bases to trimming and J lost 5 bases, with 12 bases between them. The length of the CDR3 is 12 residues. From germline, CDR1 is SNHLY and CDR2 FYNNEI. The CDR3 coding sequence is TGTGCCAGCGCGGGGTTAGGGGAGACCCAGTACTTC. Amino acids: CASAGLGETQYF.

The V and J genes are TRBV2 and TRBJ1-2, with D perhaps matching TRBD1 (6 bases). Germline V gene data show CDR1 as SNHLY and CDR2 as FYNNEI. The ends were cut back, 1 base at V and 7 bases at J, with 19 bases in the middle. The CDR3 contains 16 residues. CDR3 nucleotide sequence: TGTGCCAGCAGTGAAGTTGCGGGGGCGCAGCTCAGTGGCTACACCTTC. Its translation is CASSEVAGAQLSGYTF.

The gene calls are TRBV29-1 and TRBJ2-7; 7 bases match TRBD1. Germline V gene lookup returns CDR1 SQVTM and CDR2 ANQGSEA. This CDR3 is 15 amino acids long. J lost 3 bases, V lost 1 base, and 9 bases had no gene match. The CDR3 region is CSVEALEGAVYEQYF. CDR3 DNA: TGCAGCGTTGAAGCTCTAGAGGGGGCTGTCTACGAGCAGTACTTC.

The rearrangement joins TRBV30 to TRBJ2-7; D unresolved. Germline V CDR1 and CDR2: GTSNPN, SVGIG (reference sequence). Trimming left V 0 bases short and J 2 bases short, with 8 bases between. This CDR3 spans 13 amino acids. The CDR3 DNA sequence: TGTGCCTGGAGTGTGGGCAACACCTACGAGCAGTACTTC. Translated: CAWSVGNTYEQYF. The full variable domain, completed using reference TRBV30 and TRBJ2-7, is SQTIHQWPATLVQPVGSPLSLECTVEGTSNPNLYWYRQAAGRGLQLLFYSVGIGQISSEVPQNLSASRPQDRQFILSSKKLLLSDSGFYLCAWSVGNTYEQYFGPGTRLTVT.